The clone carrying this TCR beta chain was counted a single time. The sample comes from a study of Ad26.COV2.S vaccination and SARS-CoV-2 variants. Germline CDR1 and CDR2: LNHDA and SQIVND (reference sequence). Trimming at V came to 4 bases and at J to 7 bases, leaving 10 bases not matched to a gene. The CDR3 loop spans 15 amino acids. TCRdb keeps only in-frame clones here, not all; method: immunoSEQ multiplex PCR. The sample records about 460,000 clones, approximately 90% being singletons. Sample treatment: roughly 18 received Ad26.COV2.S at low or high dose, single or two shots; five or six received placebo; per-sample allocation not given. Following the first vaccine or placebo injection, samples were taken on day 63.

This sample comprised peripheral blood, obtained in a trial of Ad26.COV2.S vaccine versus placebo. This clonotype was obtained from a person aged 18 to 59 who received the Ad26.COV2.S COVID-19 vaccine or a placebo. The chain employs TRBV19 and TRBJ2-7, with 10 nucleotides matching TRBD1. CDR3 coding DNA: TGTGCCAGTAGTAACACCGGGACAGGGGCACGGGAGCAGTACTTC. This encodes CASSNTGTGAREQYF.